The sample holds one count of the clone carrying this T cell receptor beta chain. Under the authors' procedure: Researchers report that nucleated cell counts were estimated from reference gene primer amplification. The table came from immunoSEQ multiplex PCR; TCRdb's copy has only in-frame clones and leaves some out. V and J calls plus clone size are reproduced from that table; the DNA served to infer D and trimming. This table has 90,000 to 150,000 clones, less than 75% appearing once. This sample is part of a study of blood T cell repertoires in COVID-19. The germline CDR1 and CDR2 sequences are MNHEY and SVGAGI. The CDR3 is 15 residues long. V lost 4 bases and J 7 bases, leaving 14 bases between the germline ends.

The material sequenced was peripheral blood. The sequence derives from a human donor with acute or convalescent COVID-19. The donor label of this sample is uncertain. This sequence joins TRBV6-5 and TRBJ1-6; maybe TRBD1 (6 bases). CDR3 residues: CASSSTGYRNSPLHF. CDR3 DNA: TGTGCCAGCAGTTCCACAGGGTATAGGAATTCACCCCTCCACTTT.